Presented here are 21 T cell receptor beta chains from one specimen sequenced in a study of monozygotic twins with inflammatory bowel disease. Each CDR3 protein gets one entry in TCRdb, which reprocessed the 5' RACE reads and gives no DNA. This sample's table has nearly 450,000 distinct CDR3 sequences. Sequencing was done on a sample of blood. The receptors were gathered from a human donor with ulcerative colitis or Crohn's disease, or a healthy co-twin of an affected twin (not recorded which).

The genes are TRBV25-1 and TRBJ1-1; as DNA is missing, the TRBD1 call by TCRdb cannot be tested. This CDR3 spans 14 amino acids. The germline V gene encodes CDR1 MGHDK and CDR2 SYGVNS. The CDR3 protein is CASGLQGAGTEAFF.

The rearrangement links TRBV12-3 or TRBV12-4 to TRBJ2-1; TCRdb selects TRBD1, and the lack of DNA leaves this call unchecked. The CDR3 is 12 amino acids. The CDR3 is CASSPSSRPQFF.

The J gene is TRBJ2-3, the V gene TRBV12-3 or TRBV12-4; TCRdb's D call of TRBD2 is untestable without DNA. The CDR3 extends over 16 amino acids. CDR3 sequence reads: CASSLTSGGLTDTQYF.

The chain uses TRBV30 and TRBJ2-1; TCRdb selects TRBD1, and the lack of DNA leaves this call unchecked. Germline V CDR1 and CDR2: GTSNPN, SVGIG (reference sequence). This CDR3 has 12 residues. CDR3 region: CAWSARGSLTFF.

J is TRBJ2-7 and V is TRBV7-9. This CDR3 has 13 residues. Per the germline V gene, CDR1 is SEHNR and CDR2 is FQNEAQ (reference sequence). The CDR3 is CASSFKGAYEQYF.

CDR3 amino acids: CAISQGDNEQFF. The chain employs TRBV10-3 and TRBJ2-1. The length of the CDR3 is 12 residues. From germline, CDR1 is ENHRY and CDR2 SYGVKD.

The chain uses TRBV7-2 and TRBJ2-7; TCRdb designates TRBD1, a call that cannot be tested without DNA. Germline V gives CDR1 SGHTA, CDR2 FQGNSA. The CDR3 totals 14 residues. CDR3 protein: CASSTPPYIYEQYF.

The rearrangement joins TRBV7-9 to TRBJ1-1. The CDR3 consists of 13 residues. CDR1 is SEHNR and CDR2 is FQNEAQ in the germline V gene (reference sequence). The CDR3 protein is CASSSHLGTEAFF. Using reference TRBV7-9 and TRBJ1-1 for the parts outside the CDR3, the full variable domain is DTGVSQNPRHKITKRGQNVTFRCDPISEHNRLYWYRQTLGQGPEFLTYFQNEAQLEKSRLLSDRFSAERPKGSFSTLEIQRTEQGDSAMYLCASSSHLGTEAFFGQGTRLTVV.

V is TRBV6-5 and J is TRBJ1-2. The CDR3 has 17 amino acids. Germline values: CDR1 MNHEY, CDR2 SVGAGI. The CDR3 sequence is CASSYSNPRPPNYGYTF.

The chain's CDR3 is CASSPWVSGTTGGGTYNEQFF. This chain uses TRBV6-2 or TRBV6-3 with TRBJ2-1; TCRdb's assignment of TRBD2 cannot be checked, as there is no DNA. Per germline, CDR1 MNHEY and CDR2 SVGEGT. This CDR3 contains 21 residues.

The chain couples TRBV20-1 to TRBJ1-6; TCRdb picks TRBD1, but there is no DNA to check that call. Per the germline V gene, CDR1 is DFQATT and CDR2 is SNEGSKA (reference sequence). This CDR3 contains 12 residues. The CDR3 sequence is CSAPGSDSPLHF.

This sequence joins TRBV4-1 and TRBJ2-2; TCRdb's D call, TRBD1, is unchecked because there is no DNA. CDR3 length: 15 amino acids. Germline lookup yields CDR1 MGHRA and CDR2 YSYEKL. The CDR3 loop reads CASSQGRGAAGELFF.

The chain combines TRBV12-3 or TRBV12-4 with TRBJ2-3; the TRBD2 assignment by TCRdb is unverifiable without DNA. The CDR3 has 19 amino acids. The CDR3 reads CASSERKGTSGRASDTQYF.

The CDR3 sequence is CASALRLLEDTIYF. The V gene is TRBV6-2 or TRBV6-3, the J gene TRBJ1-3; TCRdb's D call, TRBD1, is unchecked because there is no DNA. The germline V gene encodes CDR1 MNHEY and CDR2 SVGEGT. This CDR3 is 14 amino acids long.

CDR3 protein: CASSLPGPVDEQFF. The chain recombines TRBV12-3 or TRBV12-4 with TRBJ2-1; TCRdb lists TRBD2, though no DNA is available to test this call. CDR3 length: 14 amino acids.

This chain joins TRBV7-9 and TRBJ1-1; there is no DNA to check the TCRdb D call of TRBD1. The CDR3 sequence is 14 residues long. Germline V gives CDR1 SEHNR, CDR2 FQNEAQ (reference sequence). Here the CDR3 reads CASSPRQMNTEAFF. Looking up the rest from reference TRBV7-9 and TRBJ1-1 gives the full variable domain: DTGVSQNPRHKITKRGQNVTFRCDPISEHNRLYWYRQTLGQGPEFLTYFQNEAQLEKSRLLSDRFSAERPKGSFSTLEIQRTEQGDSAMYLCASSPRQMNTEAFFGQGTRLTVV.

The chain has TRBV20-1 and TRBJ2-2. This CDR3 has 13 residues. CDR1 and CDR2 (germline): DFQATT, SNEGSKA (reference sequence). The CDR3 sequence is CSAWELNTGELFF.

The chain links TRBV10-3 to TRBJ2-1; TCRdb gives TRBD2 as the D gene, but with no DNA this cannot be confirmed. The CDR3 extends over 14 amino acids. CDR1 and CDR2 from the germline V gene are ENHRY and SYGVKD. The CDR3 spells CAISESGGGNEQFF.

The J gene is TRBJ2-2, the V gene TRBV5-1. Germline V lookup: CDR1 SGHRS, CDR2 YFSETQ. The CDR3 sequence is 13 residues long. The CDR3 sequence: CASSLYDTGELFF.

V gene TRBV12-3 or TRBV12-4 combines with J gene TRBJ2-7; TCRdb designates TRBD1, a call that cannot be tested without DNA. The CDR3 is 16 residues long. CDR3 loop: CASSLAQGKRGYEQYF.

V gene TRBV19 combines with J gene TRBJ2-1; TCRdb calls TRBD2, which cannot be checked without DNA. This CDR3 is 14 amino acids long. Looked up from germline, CDR1 is LNHDA and CDR2 is SQIVND (reference sequence). Here the CDR3 reads CASSIGVPPNEQFF.